This T cell receptor beta chain was recorded in a study of blood T cell repertoires in COVID-19. In the study overall: Sample material is recorded as cDNA or gDNA derived from T cells, B-cell-depleted T cells, or PBMCs.

CDR1 SGHDT and CDR2 YYEEEE come from the germline V gene. The trim removed 3 bases at V and 4 bases at J, leaving 5 bases unmatched. This CDR3 is built from 14 residues. TCRdb keeps only in-frame clones here, not all; method: immunoSEQ multiplex PCR. The sample yields approximately 350,000 clones, around 90% seen once. V usage is TRBV5-6 and J usage is TRBJ2-7; TRBD1 agrees at 9 bases. The specimen was peripheral blood. This clonotype was obtained from a woman younger than 45 with COVID-19, enrolled during active disease. The CDR3 nucleotides read TGTGCCAGCAGCTGGGGGACAGGGACATACGAGCAGTACTTC. Its translation: CASSWGTGTYEQYF.